The next 3 T cell receptor beta chains were all read from a single sample in a study of identical twins. TCRdb re-called the 5' RACE reads through MiXCR, storing one row per CDR3 protein. This sample carries hundreds of thousands of distinct CDR3 sequences, 7.5% of them seen once, and the ten largest clones take less than 2%. This same sample was also taken into another study, of yellow fever vaccine responses in identical twins.

Sequenced: memory (CD45RO+) T cells sorted from blood. These receptors were obtained from a woman aged 18 to 35 in good health.

This clonotype was observed a few times. The chain has TRBV20-1 and TRBJ2-2, with D unresolved. Germline V gives CDR1 DFQATT, CDR2 SNEGSKA (reference sequence). Trimming took 3 bases from V and 0 from J, leaving 8 bases between them. CDR3 length: 14 residues. CDR3 residues: CSASVVTNTGELFF. The DNA for the CDR3 is TGCAGTGCTAGTGTCGTGACGAACACCGGGGAGCTGTTTTTT.

The sample holds a few counts of this clonotype. CDR3 DNA sequence: TGTGCCAGCAGTTCTAGACTAGCGGGGGGGTTATCCTACGAGCAGTACTTC. Its protein is CASSSRLAGGLSYEQYF. This sequence joins TRBV12-3 or TRBV12-4 and TRBJ2-7, with TRBD2 matching 14 bases. J gave up 1 base and V 4 bases, and 6 bases lay outside the gene matches. This CDR3 has 17 amino acids.

This clonotype has a handful of counts. This sequence joins TRBV20-1 and TRBJ2-3; 12 bases align to TRBD2. V shed 4 bases, J shed 5 bases, and the junction held 10 bases outside the gene matches. Germline-derived CDR1 and CDR2 are DFQATT and SNEGSKA (reference sequence). The CDR3 extends over 16 amino acids. Here the CDR3 DNA reads TGCAGTGCTATGAGAACTAGCGGGGGGCGGGGAGATACGCAGTATTTT. This sequence encodes CSAMRTSGGRGDTQYF.